This paragraph reports one T cell receptor (beta chain). Its matching antigen is unknown. This specimen belongs to a study of a mutant IDH1 vaccine in newly diagnosed glioma. Across the study: Treated individuals were approximately 62% male and about 38% female, averaging approximately 40 years of age. General observations from the study: Vaccine-induced responses were seen in approximately 92% of patients, spanning several MHC alleles. Pseudoprogression appeared independent of alterations in top peripheral clonotypes.

Trimming removed 7 bases at V and 7 bases at J, with 19 bases between. Germline CDR1 is MDHEN and CDR2 is SYDVKM. The CDR3 is 14 residues long. The time point is: baseline, week 1 (first vaccination visit). Treatment described: pre-vaccination baseline after standard-of-care therapy. Donors' newly diagnosed IDH1-mutant WHO grade 3 or 4 astrocytomas lacked nuclear ATRX. Generated by immunoSEQ multiplex PCR, the TCRdb table keeps only in-frame clones and is missing some. Of over 25,000 clones listed, 88% are singletons. The source of this sequence is a woman aged 40 to 50 with glioma. Sample: PBMCs, taken from a glioma patient treated with radiotherapy, temozolomide or both. This chain links TRBV28 with TRBJ2-5, with D hard to call. In nucleotides, the CDR3 is TGTGCCAGCACCTACAGTGCCGAGGTGGGGACCCAGTACTTC. Protein: CASTYSAEVGTQYF.